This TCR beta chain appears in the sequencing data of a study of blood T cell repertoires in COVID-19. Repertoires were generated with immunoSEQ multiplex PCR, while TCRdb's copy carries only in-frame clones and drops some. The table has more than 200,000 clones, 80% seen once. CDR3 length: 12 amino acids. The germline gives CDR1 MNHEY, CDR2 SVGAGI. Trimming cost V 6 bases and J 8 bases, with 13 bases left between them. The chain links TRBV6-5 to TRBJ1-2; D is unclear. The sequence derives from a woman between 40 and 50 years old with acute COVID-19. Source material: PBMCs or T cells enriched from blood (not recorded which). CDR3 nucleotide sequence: TGTGCCAGCAGGCGGGGATCTTTCGGCTACACCTTC. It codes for CASRRGSFGYTF.